The source of this TCR beta chain is a study of T cells after yellow fever vaccination. 5'RACE template switching added a universal primer site and UMIs to TCR cDNA. Via MiXCR, TCRdb re-called the 5' RACE reads, giving one row per CDR3 protein. The sample shows hundreds of thousands of distinct CDR3 sequences, just over 20% of them seen only once. V lost 7 bases to trimming and J lost 1 base, with 13 bases between them. The V gene's germline CDR1 is SEHNR and CDR2 FQNEAQ (reference sequence). This CDR3 has 14 amino acids. The sequence was obtained from a man between 18 and 35 years old who received the YFV17D yellow fever vaccine. Material: PBMCs, obtained approximately 22 days after the first yellow fever vaccination. The chain has TRBV7-9 and TRBJ2-5; TRBD1 or TRBD2 may be the D gene (5 bases each). In DNA, the CDR3 is TGTGCCAGCATCGCCCGGGACGGCCAAGAGACCCAGTACTTC. It codes for CASIARDGQETQYF.